The sequence of this T cell receptor (beta chain) was determined in a study of blood T cell repertoires in COVID-19. Study details: T cells, B-cell-depleted T cells, or PBMCs provided the cDNA or gDNA that served as material.

The CDR3 has 16 amino acids. Germline trimming cut 3 bases from V and 2 bases from J; bases unmatched to any gene: 10. Germline CDR1 and CDR2: SGHAT and FQNNGV. Assay used: immunoSEQ multiplex PCR; TCRdb lists only in-frame clones, some missing. Of a few hundred thousand clones listed, roughly 90% are singletons. This receptor was identified in a young man who had been exposed to COVID-19. Sequenced material: PBMCs or T cells enriched from blood (not recorded which). The chain combines TRBV11-2 with TRBJ2-7; 7 bases agree with TRBD1. The CDR3 loop is CASSFNRDSNTYEQYF. The CDR3 DNA is TGTGCCAGCAGCTTTAACCGGGACAGCAATACCTACGAGCAGTACTTC.